The clone carrying this TCR beta chain was detected many times. Its antigen is not known. Original data processing: Across samples, TCR counts had a median of roughly 91,000 and ranged from roughly 23,224 to 690,600. TCRdb ran MiXCR on the RACE reads and lists one entry per CDR3 protein. TCRdb, not the original authors, processed these V and J calls. The sample holds roughly 250,000 distinct CDR3 sequences, about 8.1% seen once. This entry comes from a study of human T cells and chemical hapten exposure. Study-level findings and limits: In the PT1 data, expanded TCR counts showed a positive correlation with patch test score.

The CDR3 has 13 residues. V was cut by 1 base and J by 5 bases, with 9 bases left in between. Time point: pre-sensitization, week 0. The treatment is: therapeutic diphenylcyclopropenone sensitization with weekly scalp DPC. The material was whole blood, obtained in connection with sensitization to the hapten diphenylcyclopropenone (DPC). The chain couples TRBV12-3 or TRBV12-4 to TRBJ2-7; tentatively, D is TRBD1 (5 bases). The receptor's source is a woman aged 35 to 49 with alopecia areata. Some clones in this sample may be carry-over from other donors' samples. CDR3 coding DNA: TGTGCCAGCAGTTTAGGGGCAGGGAACGAGCAGTACTTC. Protein product: CASSLGAGNEQYF.